This T cell receptor (beta chain) was profiled in a study of CD8+CD57+ T cells in acquired aplastic anemia. As concerns this clonotype: Its matching antigen is unknown.

TCR beta VDJ and CDR3 were profiled, and genomic DNA was the template. TCRdb ran MiXCR on the reads and lists one entry per CDR3 protein. The table lists a few hundred thousand distinct CDR3 sequences, under 80% of them singletons, with 4% in the top ten. Germline V gene sequence: CDR1 SGHTA, CDR2 FQGNSA. This CDR3 region has 14 residues. Germline trimming cut 7 bases from V and 2 bases from J; bases unmatched to any gene: 8. Study-level points and caveats: Researchers report that some 31 CD8+ CDR3 sequences appeared in both patients and controls.

V usage is TRBV7-2 and J usage is TRBJ2-7; 7 bases line up with TRBD1. The TCR originated in a human donor in good health, serving as a control. The sequenced material came from sorted CD4+, CD8+, or CD8+CD57+ T cells (not recorded which) from PBMCs. The DNA of the CDR3 is TGTGCCAGCAACGCAGGGGGAAGGACCTACGAGCAGTACTTC. Translated, it gives CASNAGGRTYEQYF.